This T cell receptor (beta chain) is from a study of T cell responses to AZD1222 COVID-19 vaccine. Study-level findings and limits: Among AZD1222 vaccinees, only six or seven were seropositive at baseline. It was only after the peak T cell response that any repertoires were sampled. Donor demographics were predominantly white British with a female majority; clonal diversity may be underestimated. Distributed over spike, vaccine-associated CD4 TCRs predominated at 160-218 and 743-854.

The CDR3 is made up of 17 amino acids. After removal of 1 base from V and 3 bases from J, the junction contained 9 bases not matched to a gene. Per germline, CDR1 LNHDA and CDR2 SQIVND (reference sequence). The protocol was immunoSEQ multiplex PCR, while the TCRdb copy is restricted to in-frame clones and leaves out a portion. The sample includes fewer than 200,000 clones, 94% of them seen just once. As for this clone: What it binds is unknown.

The material was peripheral blood, obtained 28 days after the second AZD1222 dose. The clonotype comes from an adult who received the AZD1222 COVID-19 vaccine. The gene calls are TRBV19 and TRBJ2-5; TRBD1 matches 9 bases. The CDR3 sequence: CASSIVIPGQGEETQYF. CDR3 bases: TGTGCCAGTAGTATAGTTATTCCGGGACAGGGAGAAGAGACCCAGTACTTC.